The following is a T cell receptor beta chain sequence with its context. With V trimmed by 5 bases and J by 4 bases, 4 bases remained unmatched. CDR1 is SGHVS and CDR2 is FQNEAQ in the germline V gene. The CDR3 spans 15 residues. This entry comes from a study of blood T cell repertoires in COVID-19. As for the study in general: Both acute and convalescent COVID-19 samples were obtained from the United States, Italy and Spain.

Original methodology: Reference gene primer amplification gave nucleated cell count estimates. The repertoire was sequenced with immunoSEQ multiplex PCR; TCRdb's copy has only in-frame clones and lacks some. V and J calls and clone size are given by that table; D and trimming were obtained from the DNA. The sample records roughly 150,000 clones, about 87% being singletons. This chain joins TRBV7-8 and TRBJ1-5, with TRBD1 matching over 11 bases. The clonotype was recovered from a human donor in a cohort sampled during active COVID-19. Sequencing was carried out using peripheral blood. The CDR3 DNA reads as TGTGCCAGCAGCCGAGGACAGGGGGCAAATCAGCCCCAGCATTTT. Amino acids: CASSRGQGANQPQHF.